The 22 T cell receptor beta chains listed next were all sequenced from one sample in a study of Ad26.COV2.S vaccination and SARS-CoV-2 variants. Treatment here: around 19 received Ad26.COV2.S at low or high dose, single or two shots; 5 received placebo; per-sample allocation not given. Specimens were obtained on day 63 following the first vaccine or placebo injection. Clones were sequenced by immunoSEQ multiplex PCR, and TCRdb holds only the in-frame ones, with some missing. The table lists hundreds of thousands of clones, around 92% of them singletons. The sample was peripheral blood, taken in a trial of Ad26.COV2.S vaccine versus placebo. The receptors were gathered from a person aged 18 to 59 who received the Ad26.COV2.S COVID-19 vaccine or a placebo.

This chain connects TRBV19 to TRBJ2-3, with a tentative D call TRBD1 (5 bases). Between the trimmed V and J ends, which lost 3 bases and 0 bases, there was a span of 16 bases. The germline gives CDR1 LNHDA, CDR2 SQIVND (reference sequence). CDR3 size: 17 residues. CDR3 sequence: CASSIQDRGPSTDTQYF. Here the CDR3 DNA reads TGTGCCAGTAGTATCCAAGACAGAGGACCTAGCACAGATACGCAGTATTTT.

The V and J genes are TRBV27 and TRBJ2-1; 7 bases match TRBD2. Trimming at V came to 3 bases and at J to 2 bases, leaving 4 bases not matched to a gene. The CDR3 contains 15 residues. Germline CDR1 and CDR2: MNHEY and SMNVEV (reference sequence). The chain's CDR3 is CASSFGGSTYNEQFF. CDR3 nucleotide sequence: TGTGCCAGCAGTTTCGGCGGGAGCACCTACAATGAGCAGTTCTTC.

The chain combines TRBV7-2 with TRBJ2-1, with D possibly matching TRBD2 (5 bases). Germline V gives CDR1 SGHTA, CDR2 FQGNSA. This CDR3 is 14 amino acids long. Trimming removed 6 bases from V and 10 bases from J, with 19 bases in between. The CDR3: CASSPGKQIWEQFF. As DNA, the CDR3 is TGTGCCAGCAGTCCGGGGAAGCAGATATGGGAGCAGTTCTTC.

This clone has just a few counts. CDR3 residues: CASSSTGGNYGYTF. The CDR3 nucleotides read TGTGCCAGTAGTTCGACAGGGGGCAACTATGGCTACACCTTC. The chain uses TRBV19 and TRBJ1-2; 10 nucleotides line up with TRBD1. Germline V gene sequence: CDR1 LNHDA, CDR2 SQIVND (reference sequence). V shed 5 bases and J 2 bases; nucleotides not matched to a gene: 2. The CDR3 is 14 amino acids.

This clone appeared a single time. This chain connects TRBV30 to TRBJ1-1; D remains ambiguous. Germline V CDR1 and CDR2: GTSNPN, SVGIG (reference sequence). Trimming stripped 2 bases from V and 0 bases from J, with 10 bases between. The CDR3 is made up of 14 amino acids. The CDR3 sequence is CAWSIPQMNTEAFF. The CDR3 nucleotides read TGTGCCTGGAGTATCCCCCAGATGAACACTGAAGCTTTCTTT.

The genes are TRBV5-1 and TRBJ2-7; 11 bases are a match to TRBD1. The length of the CDR3 is 14 residues. Per germline, CDR1 SGHRS and CDR2 YFSETQ. V lost 1 base to trimming and J lost 7 bases; unmatched junction nucleotides: 4. The CDR3 bases are TGCGCCAGCAGCTTGTGGGACAGGGGGGAAGAGCAGTACTTC. The encoded protein is CASSLWDRGEEQYF. Variable domain in full (rest from reference TRBV5-1 and TRBJ2-7): KAGVTQTPRYLIKTRGQQVTLSCSPISGHRSVSWYQQTPGQGLQFLFEYFSETQRNKGNFPGRFSGRQFSNSRSEMNVSTLELGDSALYLCASSLWDRGEEQYFGPGTRLTVT.

The V and J genes are TRBV9 and TRBJ2-1, with TRBD2 identical over 9 bases. Germline V gene data show CDR1 as SGDLS and CDR2 as YYNGEE. CDR3 length equals 16 residues. V lost 4 bases and J lost 1; bases outside the gene matches: 6. Here the CDR3 DNA reads TGTGCCAGCAGCAGAACGACTAGCGGTTCCTACAATGAGCAGTTCTTC. Its translation: CASSRTTSGSYNEQFF.

The chain employs TRBV2 and TRBJ1-2, with D unresolved. This CDR3 is 15 amino acids long. The germline gives CDR1 SNHLY, CDR2 FYNNEI. Trimming stripped 5 bases from V and 3 bases from J, with 16 bases between. DNA of the CDR3: TGTGCCAGCAGTCCCCGCCGCGGGCTTGACTATGGCTACACCTTC. Its protein product is CASSPRRGLDYGYTF.

This chain connects TRBV7-9 to TRBJ2-5; D is unclear. Trimming cost V 5 bases and J 8 bases, with 6 bases left between them. This CDR3 is 10 amino acids long. Per germline, CDR1 SEHNR and CDR2 FQNEAQ (reference sequence). The CDR3 protein is CASSGDTQYF. The CDR3 DNA sequence: TGTGCCAGCAGCGGGGATACCCAGTACTTC.

J is TRBJ2-1 and V is TRBV29-1, with 7 bases identical to TRBD2. This CDR3 is 19 amino acids long. After removal of 3 bases from V and 0 bases from J, the junction contained 17 bases not matched to a gene. Germline CDR1 is SQVTM and CDR2 is ANQGSEA. The CDR3 is CSVESTSRSLISSYNEQFF. CDR3 DNA sequence: TGCAGCGTTGAGTCGACTAGCAGGTCCCTTATAAGCTCCTACAATGAGCAGTTCTTC.

The chain joins TRBV19 to TRBJ2-7, with 7 bases fitting TRBD2. Germline loops: CDR1 LNHDA, CDR2 SQIVND (reference sequence). The CDR3 covers 16 residues. With 6 bases clipped from V and 5 bases from J, the junction kept 16 bases outside the gene matches. The CDR3 here is CASSLRVTGGFNEQYF. In DNA form, the CDR3 reads TGTGCCAGTAGCCTCAGGGTGACCGGGGGGTTTAACGAGCAGTACTTC.

As to this clone: Because the CDR3's place on the DNA is in doubt, the DNA is left out and the CDR3 is given as listed by TCRdb. The chain has TRBV7-6 and TRBJ2-2; whether TRBD1, the table's D call, matches the DNA was not checked. CDR1 SGHVS and CDR2 FNYEAQ come from the germline V gene. Both ends counted, the CDR3 spans 17 residues. This CDR3 reads CASSSSRQGINTGELFF.

This clone has a handful of counts. V and J are TRBV5-4 and TRBJ1-5; D is possibly TRBD1 (5 bases). Germline V lookup: CDR1 SGHNT, CDR2 YYREEE (reference sequence). The V end lost 1 base, the J end lost 3 bases, and 8 bases lay between the germline ends. The CDR3 consists of 14 residues. The chain's CDR3 is CASSLWGNNQPQHF. For the CDR3, the DNA is TGTGCCAGCAGCTTGTGGGGCAACAATCAGCCCCAGCATTTT. Variable domain in full (rest from reference TRBV5-4 and TRBJ1-5): ETGVTQSPTHLIKTRGQQVTLRCSSQSGHNTVSWYQQALGQGPQFIFQYYREEENGRGNFPPRFSGLQFPNYSSELNVNALELDDSALYLCASSLWGNNQPQHFGDGTRLSIL.

This clone was observed a single time. The chain joins TRBV19 to TRBJ2-5; TRBD2 agrees at 8 bases. Unmatched junction bases numbered 7, after V lost 2 bases and J lost 5 bases. Per germline, CDR1 LNHDA and CDR2 SQIVND (reference sequence). The CDR3 covers 15 residues. This CDR3 reads CASSILSGSSETQYF. CDR3 sequence (DNA): TGTGCCAGTAGTATACTGAGCGGGAGTTCGGAGACCCAGTACTTC.

The CDR3 loop is CASRLQGAREQYF. CDR3 in DNA: TGTGCCAGCAGATTACAGGGGGCGCGCGAGCAGTACTTC. The chain employs TRBV12-3 or TRBV12-4 and TRBJ2-7, with 9 bases lining up with TRBD1. V lost 6 bases to trimming and J lost 6 bases; unmatched junction nucleotides: 6. This CDR3 is 13 amino acids long.

The J gene is TRBJ1-4, the V gene TRBV14; D remains ambiguous. Per germline, CDR1 SGHDN and CDR2 FVKESK. The V end lost 0 bases, the J end lost 7 bases, and 15 bases lay between the germline ends. The CDR3 extends over 16 amino acids. The CDR3 is CASSQDWPGRGEKLFF. The DNA of the CDR3 is TGTGCCAGCAGCCAAGATTGGCCCGGACGTGGTGAAAAACTGTTTTTT.

The chain combines TRBV19 with TRBJ1-2, with D unresolved. Trimming shortened V by 2 bases and J by 0 bases, and 4 bases separated the two germline ends. CDR1 is LNHDA, CDR2 SQIVND, per germline (reference sequence). The CDR3 is 13 amino acids. The CDR3 sequence: CASSILTNYGYTF. DNA for the CDR3: TGTGCCAGTAGTATATTAACTAACTATGGCTACACCTTC.

The chain carries TRBV6-5 and TRBJ1-4; maybe TRBD1 (5 bases). The V gene's germline CDR1 is MNHEY and CDR2 SVGAGI. V was pared by 8 bases and J by 0 bases, with 10 bases between. The CDR3 consists of 14 residues. The CDR3 reads CASGGTATNEKLFF. CDR3 in DNA: TGTGCCAGCGGGGGAACCGCAACTAATGAAAAACTGTTTTTT.

This chain links TRBV6-5 with TRBJ2-7, with D perhaps given as TRBD1 or TRBD2 (6 bases each). Germline values: CDR1 MNHEY, CDR2 SVGAGI. The CDR3 runs to 14 residues. V shed 6 bases and J shed 4 bases, with 16 bases lying between them. CDR3 in amino acids: CASSPTGAKYEQYF. The CDR3 DNA reads TGTGCCAGCAGCCCCACGGGGGCGAAATACGAGCAGTACTTC.

The chain employs TRBV6-5 and TRBJ1-5; TRBD1 aligns across 8 bases. The CDR3 totals 14 residues. The V and J ends lost 6 bases and 7 bases, in that order; junction bases with no gene match: 8. Germline CDR1 MNHEY, CDR2 SVGAGI. The CDR3 region is CASSLTGDGQPQHF. CDR3 in DNA: TGTGCCAGCAGCTTGACAGGGGATGGACAGCCCCAGCATTTT.

This sequence joins TRBV19 and TRBJ2-5; 9 bases are shared with TRBD2. Per germline, CDR1 LNHDA and CDR2 SQIVND (reference sequence). The CDR3 has 13 amino acids. Trimming at V came to 8 bases and at J to 4 bases, leaving 5 bases not matched to a gene. The CDR3 spells CASSPSGIETQYF. In DNA, the CDR3 is TGTGCCAGTTCCCCTAGCGGGATAGAGACCCAGTACTTC.

Of note for this clone: This sample also contains other DNA sequences that code for the same CDR3. The chain joins TRBV19 to TRBJ2-2; D not resolved. The V end was cut by 0 bases, the J end by 4 bases, with 6 bases between. Germline V lookup: CDR1 LNHDA, CDR2 SQIVND (reference sequence). The CDR3 is made up of 14 amino acids. The CDR3 DNA sequence: TGTGCCAGTAGTATAGATACCGGCACCGGGGAGCTGTTTTTT. Translated: CASSIDTGTGELFF. Full variable domain (outside the CDR3, taken from reference TRBV19 and TRBJ2-2): DGGITQSPKYLFRKEGQNVTLSCEQNLNHDAMYWYRQDPGQGLRLIYYSQIVNDFQKGDIAEGYSVSREKKESFPLTVTSAQKNPTAFYLCASSIDTGTGELFFGEGSRLTVL.